A selection of T cell receptor beta chains follows, all from one sample in a study of beta chain features in type 1 diabetes. Sequencing used immunoSEQ multiplex PCR; TCRdb keeps in-frame clones, though not all of them. The profile shows around 250,000 clones, over 11% of them singletons. Source material: naive CD4+ T cells from blood. These receptors came from a man under 40 with type 1 diabetes. Each CDR3 is given with its conserved first and last residue. D genes are given only for firm matches. Size is stated for part of the rows, as once, few or many counts, or as a class when the clone is expanded.

>TRBD2|TRBV5-4|few|TRBJ2-7|14
TGTGCCAGCAGCTTGAGCGGGAGGGAAGGCGAGCAGTACTTC
CASSLSGREGEQYF
>NA|TRBV25-1|few|TRBJ2-7|12
TGTGCCAGCAGCGAACGGGTCTACGAGCAGTACTTC
CASSERVYEQYF
>NA|TRBV6-5|NA|TRBJ2-1|15
TGTGCCAGCAGCTGGGTGGGGGGCTCCTACAATGAGCAGTTCTTC
CASSWVGGSYNEQFF
>TRBD2|TRBV27|NA|TRBJ2-7|14
TGTGCCACCAGCGATGGGAGGGCCCCCTACGAGCAGTACTTC
CATSDGRAPYEQYF
>NA|TRBV7-9|few|TRBJ2-7|11
TGTGCGGCGGGCCGCTCCTACGAGCAGTACTTC
CAAGRSYEQYF
>TRBD1|TRBV28|few|TRBJ1-1|12
TGTGCCAGCAGCGAGAGACAGGGGCCAGCTTTCTTT
CASSERQGPAFF
>NA|TRBV2|NA|TRBJ2-1|16
TGTGCCAGCAGTGATCGTCTAGCGCGCTCCTACAATGAGCAGTTCTTC
CASSDRLARSYNEQFF
>TRBD2|TRBV7-3|NA|TRBJ2-1|13
TGTGCTTCGGGGCTAGCGGCCCCTTCTCAGCAGTTCTTC
CASGLAAPSQQFF
>NA|TRBV7-9|few|TRBJ1-4|15
TGTGCCAGCAGCTACAGGTTCTCAACTAATGAAAAACTGTTTTTT
CASSYRFSTNEKLFF
>TRBD2|TRBV7-9|few|TRBJ2-2|15
TGTGCCAGCAGTTCGAGCGGGGTTGATACCGGGGAGCTGTTTTTT
CASSSSGVDTGELFF
>NA|TRBV23-1|few|TRBJ1-1|13
TGCGCCCCCTCCAGAGGTGTGAACACTGAAGCTTTCTTT
CAPSRGVNTEAFF
>TRBD2|TRBV6-5|few|TRBJ2-1|16
TGTGCCAGCAGTTACGTCGTCGGGGGGGGTTACAATGAGCAGTTCTTC
CASSYVVGGGYNEQFF
>NA|TRBV28|NA|TRBJ1-2|12
TGTGCCAGCAGTTTTGACAGCTATGGCTACACCTTC
CASSFDSYGYTF
>TRBD2|TRBV29-1|NA|TRBJ2-4|15
TGCAGCGTTCATCCTAGCGGAGCAGCCAAAAACATTCAGTACTTC
CSVHPSGAAKNIQYF
>NA|TRBV5-1|few|TRBJ2-1|11
TGCGCCAGCACTAGCGACAATGAGCAGTTCTTC
CASTSDNEQFF
>NA|TRBV6-1|NA|TRBJ1-1|13
TGTGCCAGCAGTGGTCCAATGAACACTGAAGCTTTCTTT
CASSGPMNTEAFF
>TRBD2|TRBV5-4|few|TRBJ2-5|14
TGTGCCAGCAGCTTGACACTAGCGGGACCTATGGAGTACTTC
CASSLTLAGPMEYF
>NA|TRBV19|few|TRBJ2-4|16
TGTGCCAGTAGTCCTCATATGGGGGGAGCCAAAAACATTCAGTACTTC
CASSPHMGGAKNIQYF
>NA|TRBV15|NA|TRBJ2-7|12
TGTGCCACCAGCAGAGATACAGGTCGACTGGGCTTC
CATSRDTGRLGF
>NA|TRBV7-9|NA|TRBJ2-7|16
TGTGCCAGCAGCTACTCTGCGGACAGCAACTCCTACGAGCAGTACTTC
CASSYSADSNSYEQYF
>NA|TRBV21-1|few|TRBJ2-6|16
TGTGCCAGCAGCAAGAGACAGGGGTCAGGGGCCAACGTCCTGACTTTC
CASSKRQGSGANVLTF
>NA|TRBV7-2|NA|TRBJ2-7|13
TGTGCCAGCAGCTTAAGTCAGGTAGACGAGCAGTACTTC
CASSLSQVDEQYF
>TRBD1|TRBV7-2|NA|TRBJ1-5|16
TGTGCCAGCAGCTTAGATGCCGGGACAGCTGGTCAGCCCCAGCATTTT
CASSLDAGTAGQPQHF
>NA|TRBV7-3|once|TRBJ1-2|12
TGTGCCAGCAGCCAAACTAACTATGGCTACACCTTC
CASSQTNYGYTF
>TRBD2|TRBV2|few|TRBJ2-3|14
TGTGCCAGCCTCCGTGGAGCGGGAGCAGATACGCAGTATTTT
CASLRGAGADTQYF
>TRBD2|TRBV10-3|few|TRBJ2-7|16
TGTGCCATCAGTGAGTCGGAGACTAGCGGGGGCTACGAGCAGTACTTC
CAISESETSGGYEQYF
>TRBD1|TRBV30|few|TRBJ2-5|16
TGTGCCTGGAGTGTCAGGGGGACAGGGGGCGCTGGGACCCAGTACTTC
CAWSVRGTGGAGTQYF
>TRBD2|TRBV6-5|once|TRBJ2-1|14
TGTGCCAGCAGTTACGGCGGGGGGTACAATGAGCAGTTCTTC
CASSYGGGYNEQFF
>NA|TRBV19|NA|TRBJ1-5|14
TGTGCCAGTAGTCTATCGACAGGATATCAGCCCCAGCATTTT
CASSLSTGYQPQHF
>TRBD1|TRBV14|NA|TRBJ1-2|16
TGTGCCAGCAGCCAAGTGCGGGGACAGGGGGCCAGTGGCTACACCTTC
CASSQVRGQGASGYTF
>NA|TRBV5-1|NA|TRBJ2-1|11
TGCGCCAGCAGCCTAAACAATGAGCAGTTCTTC
CASSLNNEQFF
>TRBD2|TRBV2|NA|TRBJ2-1|16
TGTGCCAGCAGTGGAAGGGCGGGAGGGTTGTACAATGAGCAGTTCTTC
CASSGRAGGLYNEQFF
>TRBD2|TRBV2|few|TRBJ2-4|16
TGTGCCAGCTTCCGGACTAGCGGGAGTGGGGGGAACATTCAGTACTTC
CASFRTSGSGGNIQYF
>TRBD1|TRBV19|NA|TRBJ2-5|14
TGTGCCAGTAGTAAGCGGACAGGGTCAGAGACCCAGTACTTC
CASSKRTGSETQYF
>NA|TRBV25-1|few|TRBJ2-4|15
TGTGCCAGCAGTGAAAAGGCAGGGACCAAAAACATTCAGTACTTC
CASSEKAGTKNIQYF
>NA|TRBV5-1|NA|TRBJ2-5|13
TGCGCCAGCAGCCCACCTCTCGGGGAGACCCAGTACTTC
CASSPPLGETQYF
>TRBD1|TRBV4-3|NA|TRBJ1-1|17
TGCGCCAGCAGCACCCGAAGGACAGGGGGCAGGAACACTGAAGCTTTCTTT
CASSTRRTGGRNTEAFF
>NA|TRBV5-1|NA|TRBJ1-2|16
TGCGCCAGCAGCTTGGTTGTCTTAGCGGGGGCTAGTGGCTACACCTTC
CASSLVVLAGASGYTF
>TRBD1|TRBV18|NA|TRBJ1-1|12
TGTGCCAGCTCACCGGGACAGCGTGAAGCTTTCTTT
CASSPGQREAFF
>TRBD2|TRBV6-5|NA|TRBJ2-5|16
TGTGCCAGCAGTTACTCTCTATCAGCGGGAATAGAGACCCAGTACTTC
CASSYSLSAGIETQYF
>NA|TRBV28|NA|TRBJ2-2|15
TGTGCCAGCAGCCAAGGTAGCTTGAACACCGGGGAGCTGTTTTTT
CASSQGSLNTGELFF
>NA|TRBV7-2|NA|TRBJ2-7|13
TGTGCCAGCAGCTTAGAGGCAGGAGGGGAGCAGTACTTC
CASSLEAGGEQYF
>NA|TRBV30|few|TRBJ2-6|14
TGTGCCTGGAGTTCGGGGTCTGGGGCCAACGTCCTGACTTTC
CAWSSGSGANVLTF
>TRBD1|TRBV28|NA|TRBJ1-1|16
TGTGCCAGCAGTTTAATCGTGGGGACAGGGAACACTGAAGCTTTCTTT
CASSLIVGTGNTEAFF
>NA|TRBV7-6|few|TRBJ2-7|14
TGTGCCAGCAGCTTAGGGGGCTTTACCTACGAGCAGTACTTC
CASSLGGFTYEQYF
>NA|TRBV19|few|TRBJ2-1|12
TGTGCCAGTAAATCTGTCTACAATGAGCAGTTCTTC
CASKSVYNEQFF